This TCR beta chain was sequenced in a study of blood T cell repertoires in COVID-19. Overall study context: Sample material is recorded as cDNA or gDNA derived from T cells, B-cell-depleted T cells, or PBMCs.

Symptom resolution, clearance, or two negative PCRs marked the recovered donors of Cohort 3. Original handling: From reference gene primer amplification, estimates of nucleated cell counts were derived. Assay: immunoSEQ multiplex PCR; the TCRdb copy retains only in-frame clones and omits some. The V and J calls and the clone size are those of that table, but D and trimming were determined from the DNA. Among about 170,000 clones listed, around 91% were seen once. This clone appeared once. Per germline, CDR1 SGHRS and CDR2 YFSETQ. The CDR3 covers 14 residues. V dropped 7 bases and J dropped 1 base, with 11 bases sitting between them.

Sequencing input: PBMCs or T cells enriched from blood (not recorded which). The receptor was derived from a woman younger than 35 who had recovered from COVID-19. The V gene is TRBV5-1, the J gene TRBJ2-2; D gene uncertain. The CDR3 DNA reads as TGCGCCAGCCACCTAGACCGGAACACCGGGGAGCTGTTTTTT. Translated, it gives CASHLDRNTGELFF.